The rows below give T cell receptor beta chains drawn from one sample of a study of cytomegalovirus exposure and HLA in healthy donors. The data were produced by immunoSEQ multiplex PCR, yet TCRdb's version contains in-frame clones alone and is incomplete. This sample yields approximately 88,000 clones, of which approximately 76% are seen a single time; about 1.4% belongs to the top ten. The sequenced material came from PBMCs. All receptors derive from a male donor in good health and CMV-seronegative. CDR3s include the opening cysteine and the closing phenylalanine or tryptophan. The D gene is left open where the match is weak. Only some rows state a clone size, as once, few, many or a class for expanded clones.

d_gene: TRBD1; abundance: few; v_gene: TRBV7-9; j_gene: TRBJ2-1; CDR3aa: CASSPRGQGWGNEQFF; CDR3nt: TGTGCCAGCAGCCCCCGGGGACAGGGATGGGGCAATGAGCAGTTCTTC
d_gene: TRBD1; abundance: few; v_gene: TRBV7-9; j_gene: TRBJ1-1; CDR3aa: CASSRQFAGGYPSNTEAFF; CDR3nt: TGTGCCAGCAGCCGCCAATTCGCAGGGGGCTATCCATCGAACACTGAAGCTTTCTTT
d_gene: NA; abundance: NA; v_gene: TRBV7-2; j_gene: TRBJ1-6; CDR3aa: CASSLDWGPNSPLHF; CDR3nt: TGTGCCAGCAGCTTAGATTGGGGCCCAAATTCACCCCTCCACTTT
d_gene: TRBD1; abundance: few; v_gene: TRBV5-1; j_gene: TRBJ1-6; CDR3aa: CASRGSTGDNSPLHF; CDR3nt: TGCGCCAGCAGGGGATCGACAGGGGATAATTCACCCCTCCACTTT
d_gene: TRBD1; abundance: NA; v_gene: TRBV25-1; j_gene: TRBJ1-5; CDR3aa: CASSDRQGNQPQHF; CDR3nt: TGTGCCAGCAGTGATAGACAGGGAAATCAGCCCCAGCATTTT
d_gene: NA; abundance: NA; v_gene: TRBV28; j_gene: TRBJ2-7; CDR3aa: CASSGSSYEQYF; CDR3nt: TGTGCCAGCAGCGGGAGCTCCTACGAGCAGTACTTC
d_gene: NA; abundance: NA; v_gene: TRBV4-3; j_gene: TRBJ1-4; CDR3aa: CASSQGLSLAQTNEKLFF; CDR3nt: TGCGCCAGCAGCCAAGGGTTAAGCCTCGCCCAAACTAATGAAAAACTGTTTTTT
d_gene: TRBD1; abundance: NA; v_gene: TRBV6-5; j_gene: TRBJ1-2; CDR3aa: CASSLTGKGGGYTF; CDR3nt: TGTGCCAGCAGTCTGACAGGGAAAGGGGGTGGCTACACCTTC
d_gene: TRBD2; abundance: NA; v_gene: TRBV5-6; j_gene: TRBJ2-1; CDR3aa: CASSSVAGTYNEQFF; CDR3nt: TGTGCCAGCAGCTCCGTAGCGGGAACCTACAATGAGCAGTTCTTC
d_gene: TRBD1; abundance: NA; v_gene: TRBV7-9; j_gene: TRBJ1-1; CDR3aa: CASSFPGTGMTEAFF; CDR3nt: TGTGCCAGCAGCTTTCCCGGGACAGGGATGACTGAAGCTTTCTTT
d_gene: NA; abundance: NA; v_gene: TRBV11-1; j_gene: TRBJ1-4; CDR3aa: CASSSRPRGTNEKLFF; CDR3nt: TGTGCCAGCAGCTCGCGTCCCAGGGGAACTAATGAAAAACTGTTTTTT
d_gene: TRBD1; abundance: few; v_gene: TRBV4-1; j_gene: TRBJ1-3; CDR3aa: CASSQDADRGSGNTIYF; CDR3nt: TGCGCCAGCAGCCAAGACGCCGACAGGGGCTCTGGAAACACCATATATTTT
d_gene: NA; abundance: few; v_gene: TRBV10-3; j_gene: TRBJ1-1; CDR3aa: CAITSGTRAFF; CDR3nt: TGTGCCATCACTTCCGGGACTCGCGCTTTCTTT
d_gene: TRBD1; abundance: few; v_gene: TRBV4-1; j_gene: TRBJ1-2; CDR3aa: CASSQVDRRDYGYTF; CDR3nt: TGCGCCAGCAGCCAAGTGGACAGGAGGGACTATGGCTACACCTTC
d_gene: NA; abundance: NA; v_gene: TRBV2; j_gene: TRBJ2-3; CDR3aa: CASSAASSPDTQYF; CDR3nt: TGTGCCAGCAGTGCGGCTAGCAGCCCAGATACGCAGTATTTT
d_gene: NA; abundance: NA; v_gene: TRBV11-2; j_gene: TRBJ1-1; CDR3aa: CASSGQRNTEAFF; CDR3nt: TGTGCCAGCAGCGGGCAGAGGAACACTGAAGCTTTCTTT
d_gene: TRBD1; abundance: NA; v_gene: TRBV4-3; j_gene: TRBJ1-3; CDR3aa: CASSQETGGSGNTIYF; CDR3nt: TGCGCCAGCAGCCAAGAGACAGGGGGATCTGGAAACACCATATATTTT
d_gene: TRBD1; abundance: NA; v_gene: TRBV5-8; j_gene: TRBJ2-5; CDR3aa: CASSLTGQGKETQYF; CDR3nt: TGTGCCAGCAGCTTGACGGGACAGGGAAAAGAGACCCAGTACTTC
d_gene: NA; abundance: NA; v_gene: TRBV9; j_gene: TRBJ1-1; CDR3aa: CASSPGLGRSAEAFF; CDR3nt: TGTGCCAGCAGCCCTGGGCTGGGCAGGTCGGCTGAAGCTTTCTTT
d_gene: NA; abundance: NA; v_gene: TRBV5-1; j_gene: TRBJ1-2; CDR3aa: CASSSGSVYGYTF; CDR3nt: TGCGCCAGCAGCTCCGGGTCGGTTTATGGCTACACCTTC
d_gene: TRBD2; abundance: few; v_gene: TRBV4-3; j_gene: TRBJ2-1; CDR3aa: CASSPVVAGSLNPSNEQFF; CDR3nt: TGCGCCAGCAGCCCAGTGGTAGCGGGATCGTTGAACCCTAGCAATGAGCAGTTCTTC
d_gene: NA; abundance: NA; v_gene: TRBV29-1; j_gene: TRBJ2-1; CDR3aa: CSVEEGGGSSYNEQFF; CDR3nt: TGCAGCGTTGAAGAGGGAGGGGGTAGCTCCTACAATGAGCAGTTCTTC
d_gene: NA; abundance: NA; v_gene: TRBV7-9; j_gene: TRBJ2-6; CDR3aa: CASSLDEVLSGANVLTF; CDR3nt: TGTGCCAGCAGCTTAGACGAGGTCTTATCTGGGGCCAACGTCCTGACTTTC
d_gene: NA; abundance: once; v_gene: TRBV7-8; j_gene: TRBJ2-7; CDR3aa: CASSLARLDSQRIYEQYF; CDR3nt: TGTGCCAGCAGCTTAGCGCGTCTCGACAGCCAGAGAATCTACGAGCAGTACTTC
d_gene: TRBD1; abundance: NA; v_gene: TRBV28; j_gene: TRBJ1-5; CDR3aa: CASSAGTGNSNQPQHF; CDR3nt: TGTGCCAGCAGTGCCGGGACAGGGAATAGCAATCAGCCCCAGCATTTT
d_gene: NA; abundance: NA; v_gene: TRBV4-3; j_gene: TRBJ1-1; CDR3aa: CASSQEVGGSEAFF; CDR3nt: TGCGCCAGCAGCCAAGAAGTTGGGGGGTCTGAAGCTTTCTTT
d_gene: NA; abundance: NA; v_gene: TRBV28; j_gene: TRBJ2-2; CDR3aa: CASNSMSGRGSTGELFF; CDR3nt: TGTGCCAGCAATTCGATGTCGGGCAGGGGCTCCACCGGGGAGCTGTTTTTT
d_gene: NA; abundance: NA; v_gene: TRBV5-1; j_gene: TRBJ1-5; CDR3aa: CASSLGRDQPQHF; CDR3nt: TGCGCCAGCAGCTTGGGGAGGGATCAGCCCCAGCATTTT
d_gene: NA; abundance: NA; v_gene: TRBV29-1; j_gene: TRBJ2-7; CDR3aa: CSVEGQTTYEQYF; CDR3nt: TGCAGCGTTGAAGGACAGACGACCTACGAGCAGTACTTC
d_gene: NA; abundance: NA; v_gene: TRBV5-1; j_gene: TRBJ2-1; CDR3aa: CASSLSPQEQFF; CDR3nt: TGCGCCAGCAGCTTAAGTCCTCAGGAGCAGTTCTTC
d_gene: TRBD2; abundance: NA; v_gene: TRBV11-3; j_gene: TRBJ2-7; CDR3aa: CASSLRGGAGEQYF; CDR3nt: TGTGCCAGCAGCCTCCGGGGGGGGGCTGGCGAGCAGTACTTC
d_gene: NA; abundance: NA; v_gene: TRBV4-3; j_gene: TRBJ2-7; CDR3aa: CASSQPSQGTYEQYF; CDR3nt: TGCGCCAGCAGCCAACCCTCGCAGGGCACCTACGAGCAGTACTTC
d_gene: NA; abundance: few; v_gene: TRBV10-3; j_gene: TRBJ2-3; CDR3aa: CATRLKGVAATDTQYF; CDR3nt: TGTGCCACCCGACTAAAGGGCGTGGCTGCCACAGATACGCAGTATTTT
d_gene: NA; abundance: NA; v_gene: TRBV19; j_gene: TRBJ2-7; CDR3aa: CASSIGIRGSYEQYF; CDR3nt: TGTGCCAGTAGTATAGGCATAAGAGGGTCCTACGAGCAGTACTTC
d_gene: TRBD1; abundance: NA; v_gene: TRBV18; j_gene: TRBJ1-2; CDR3aa: CASSPGTGNYGYTF; CDR3nt: TGTGCCAGCTCACCAGGGACAGGGAACTATGGCTACACCTTC
d_gene: TRBD2; abundance: NA; v_gene: TRBV11-2; j_gene: TRBJ2-7; CDR3aa: CASQIAGGLEQYF; CDR3nt: TGTGCCAGCCAGATAGCGGGAGGGCTCGAGCAGTACTTC
d_gene: NA; abundance: NA; v_gene: TRBV11-3; j_gene: TRBJ2-1; CDR3aa: CASSLGAGLYNEQFF; CDR3nt: TGTGCCAGCAGCTTAGGGGCGGGGTTGTACAATGAGCAGTTCTTC
d_gene: TRBD1; abundance: NA; v_gene: TRBV9; j_gene: TRBJ2-2; CDR3aa: CASSHTGASNTGELFF; CDR3nt: TGTGCCAGCAGCCATACAGGGGCCTCGAACACCGGGGAGCTGTTTTTT
d_gene: TRBD2; abundance: NA; v_gene: TRBV10-3; j_gene: TRBJ2-3; CDR3aa: CAITSGAGDTQYF; CDR3nt: TGTGCCATCACTAGCGGGGCGGGTGATACGCAGTATTTT
d_gene: NA; abundance: NA; v_gene: TRBV7-3; j_gene: TRBJ2-6; CDR3aa: CASSPLGGPSSGANVLTF; CDR3nt: TGTGCCAGCAGCCCGTTGGGGGGTCCCAGCTCTGGGGCCAACGTCCTGACTTTC
d_gene: TRBD1; abundance: once; v_gene: TRBV6-6; j_gene: TRBJ2-5; CDR3aa: CASSYMSGGQETQYF; CDR3nt: TGTGCCAGCAGTTACATGTCAGGGGGTCAAGAGACCCAGTACTTC
d_gene: TRBD1; abundance: NA; v_gene: TRBV6-5; j_gene: TRBJ1-1; CDR3aa: CASSYDRGQEAFF; CDR3nt: TGTGCCAGCAGTTACGACAGGGGTCAGGAAGCTTTCTTT
d_gene: TRBD1; abundance: NA; v_gene: TRBV7-2; j_gene: TRBJ2-2; CDR3aa: CASRRDRGNTGELFF; CDR3nt: TGTGCCAGCAGACGGGACAGGGGGAACACCGGGGAGCTGTTTTTT
d_gene: NA; abundance: NA; v_gene: TRBV5-1; j_gene: TRBJ1-2; CDR3aa: CASSLTVNYGYTF; CDR3nt: TGCGCCAGCAGCTTAACGGTTAACTATGGCTACACCTTC
d_gene: NA; abundance: NA; v_gene: TRBV11-2; j_gene: TRBJ1-1; CDR3aa: CASSRGGGEAFF; CDR3nt: TGTGCCAGCAGCCGCGGCGGGGGTGAAGCTTTCTTT
d_gene: TRBD1; abundance: NA; v_gene: TRBV7-9; j_gene: TRBJ2-5; CDR3aa: CASGSQGAQETQYF; CDR3nt: TGTGCCAGCGGATCCCAGGGGGCTCAAGAGACCCAGTACTTC
d_gene: TRBD1; abundance: NA; v_gene: TRBV6-6; j_gene: TRBJ1-5; CDR3aa: CASRQPGGNQPQHF; CDR3nt: TGTGCCAGCAGACAACCAGGGGGAAATCAGCCCCAGCATTTT
d_gene: NA; abundance: NA; v_gene: TRBV5-4; j_gene: TRBJ2-5; CDR3aa: CASSVTGALRSQYF; CDR3nt: TGTGCCAGCAGCGTGACTGGAGCGTTGCGGTCCCAGTACTTC
d_gene: TRBD1; abundance: once; v_gene: TRBV7-3; j_gene: TRBJ1-1; CDR3aa: CASSSTGTTEAFF; CDR3nt: TGTGCCAGCAGCTCGACAGGGACCACTGAAGCTTTCTTT
d_gene: TRBD1; abundance: NA; v_gene: TRBV7-6; j_gene: TRBJ1-5; CDR3aa: CASSLRTGANQPQHF; CDR3nt: TGTGCCAGCAGCTTAAGGACAGGGGCCAATCAGCCCCAGCATTTT
d_gene: NA; abundance: NA; v_gene: TRBV6-4; j_gene: TRBJ2-3; CDR3aa: CASSDSTGRGTDTQYF; CDR3nt: TGTGCCAGCAGTGACTCGACGGGCAGGGGCACAGATACGCAGTATTTT
d_gene: TRBD1; abundance: once; v_gene: TRBV9; j_gene: TRBJ2-7; CDR3aa: CASSGQGLYEQYF; CDR3nt: TGTGCCAGCAGCGGACAGGGCCTATACGAGCAGTACTTC
d_gene: NA; abundance: NA; v_gene: TRBV5-4; j_gene: TRBJ2-3; CDR3aa: CASSLAQVLTDTQYF; CDR3nt: TGTGCCAGCAGCTTGGCGCAGGTCCTCACAGATACGCAGTATTTT
d_gene: TRBD2; abundance: NA; v_gene: TRBV19; j_gene: TRBJ2-7; CDR3aa: CASSIRAGGGYEQYF; CDR3nt: TGTGCCAGTAGTATTCGAGCGGGAGGTGGGTACGAGCAGTACTTC